Presented here are 19 T cell receptor beta chains from one specimen sequenced in a study of CXCR3-negative and CXCR3-positive naive CD8 T cells. The authors prepared UMI-labeled TRB cDNA libraries by 5' RACE. Reanalyzing the 5' RACE reads, TCRdb keeps one entry per CDR3 protein, without DNA. This table lists roughly 70,000 distinct CDR3 sequences. The source material was naive CXCR3- CD8+ T cells from blood. This sample's subset: CD45RO-CCR7+CD27+CD95- naive CD8+ T cells lacking CXCR3 (TNR3-). These receptors were taken from a human donor in good health. Some clones in this sample may be carry-over from other donors' samples.

The chain has TRBV29-1 and TRBJ2-7; the D call from TCRdb, TRBD1, cannot be confirmed without DNA. The length of the CDR3 is 15 residues. Germline loops: CDR1 SQVTM, CDR2 ANQGSEA. CDR3 region: CSVESPFGLTDEQYF.

The V call is TRBV12-3 or TRBV12-4, the J call TRBJ1-2. This CDR3 comprises 11 residues. The CDR3 sequence is CASSGSGGYTF.

The chain couples TRBV6-5 to TRBJ1-2; there is no DNA to check the TCRdb D call of TRBD1. This CDR3 spans 16 amino acids. Germline loops: CDR1 MNHEY, CDR2 SVGAGI. CDR3: CASSLFIGTGDYGYTF.

Here the CDR3 reads CSVWKADGGPQETQYF. The rearrangement links TRBV29-1 to TRBJ2-5; TCRdb's assignment of TRBD1 cannot be checked, as there is no DNA. Germline CDR1 is SQVTM and CDR2 is ANQGSEA. This CDR3 has 16 amino acids.

The chain carries TRBV28 and TRBJ1-6. Germline V gives CDR1 MDHEN, CDR2 SYDVKM. This CDR3 is built from 17 residues. CDR3 region: CASSPRGWGVHNSPLHF.

The rearrangement links TRBV7-9 to TRBJ1-1. The CDR3 loop spans 11 amino acids. Germline V gene data show CDR1 as SEHNR and CDR2 as FQNEAQ (reference sequence). CDR3 region: CASSFTTEAFF.

The chain recombines TRBV29-1 with TRBJ2-3; with no DNA, the TCRdb D assignment of TRBD1 cannot be verified. This CDR3 has 14 residues. Germline V gene sequence: CDR1 SQVTM, CDR2 ANQGSEA. The CDR3 sequence is CSVVGGAVTDTQYF.

V gene TRBV9 combines with J gene TRBJ1-1; lacking DNA, the TRBD1 call made by TCRdb goes unchecked. The V gene's germline CDR1 is SGDLS and CDR2 YYNGEE. CDR3 length: 15 amino acids. CDR3 sequence: CASSVGTGVGTEAFF.

The genes are TRBV13 and TRBJ2-1; TCRdb indicates TRBD2, and absent DNA this call remains unverified. CDR1 is PRHDT and CDR2 is FYEKMQ in the germline V gene (reference sequence). The CDR3 runs 17 residues. CDR3 loop: CASSSRGLADYSDEQFF.

This CDR3 reads CASTTSRIETQYF. V usage is TRBV6-6 and J usage is TRBJ2-5; TCRdb picks TRBD2, but there is no DNA to check that call. The V gene's germline CDR1 is MNHNY and CDR2 SVGAGI (reference sequence). CDR3 size: 13 residues.

The chain carries TRBV7-9 and TRBJ2-5; TCRdb outputs TRBD1, but without DNA this stays unchecked. The germline CDR1 and CDR2 sequences are SEHNR and FQNEAQ (reference sequence). CDR3 length: 13 residues. The CDR3 sequence: CASSLTGSETQYF.

V gene TRBV9 combines with J gene TRBJ1-2; TCRdb's D gene call, TRBD1, goes unchecked for lack of DNA. CDR1 and CDR2 (germline): SGDLS, YYNGEE. The CDR3 is 13 residues long. The CDR3 spells CASSSLGIYGYTF.

The V and J genes are TRBV4-3 and TRBJ1-4; TCRdb's D gene call, TRBD1, goes unchecked for lack of DNA. CDR1 LGHNA and CDR2 YSLEER come from the germline V gene. The CDR3 spans 14 residues. This CDR3 reads CASSPDRGEEKLFF.

The rearrangement uses TRBV6-2 or TRBV6-3 and TRBJ1-1. CDR3 length equals 14 residues. Per the germline V gene, CDR1 is MNHEY and CDR2 is SVGEGT. The CDR3 spells CASSWVGMNTEAFF.

The chain is built from TRBV27 and TRBJ2-3; the D gene TCRdb calls, TRBD1, cannot be checked with no DNA. This CDR3 is 15 amino acids long. Germline V lookup: CDR1 MNHEY, CDR2 SMNVEV (reference sequence). This CDR3 reads CASTPGGGQPDTQYF.

The chain couples TRBV6-5 to TRBJ2-7; checking the TCRdb D call of TRBD1 is not possible without DNA. Germline assignment: CDR1 MNHEY and CDR2 SVGAGI. CDR3 length: 15 amino acids. The CDR3 protein is CASSYLRGAASEQYF.

The CDR3 spells CSVASGTGDTEAFF. This sequence joins TRBV20-1 and TRBJ1-1; checking the TCRdb D call of TRBD1 is not possible without DNA. Germline CDR1 is DFQATT and CDR2 is SNEGSKA (reference sequence). This CDR3 contains 14 residues.

The rearrangement uses TRBV7-6 and TRBJ2-2; no DNA is available, so the TRBD1 call from TCRdb remains unchecked. Germline V gene data show CDR1 as SGHVS and CDR2 as FNYEAQ. The CDR3 is 15 amino acids. CDR3 in amino acids: CASSPGTRNGGELFF.

V is TRBV28 and J is TRBJ2-3. Germline V lookup: CDR1 MDHEN, CDR2 SYDVKM. The CDR3 sequence is 16 residues long. This CDR3 is CASSLDRGSSTDTQYF.